This TCR beta chain originates from a study of blood T cells in healthy people across ages. Primers used in a second PCR of about 7 to 12 cycles were a sample-barcoded 5' primer and a J-beta primer mix. MiXCR, applied by TCRdb to the 5' RACE reads, yields one record per CDR3 protein. The sample holds approximately 960,000 distinct CDR3 sequences, under 35% seen once. Germline loops: CDR1 SGHRS, CDR2 YFSETQ. V was pared by 6 bases and J by 2 bases, with 12 bases between. The length of the CDR3 is 15 residues. Peripheral blood from each donor was collected in a volume of 9.5 to 10 milliliters. The same sample was also studied in work on T cells of mothers and their children. That work adds: Sequencing revealed no T cell clones that were persistent and microchimeric.

The rearrangement links TRBV5-1 to TRBJ2-6, with a possible D match to TRBD1 (6 bases). The sample comprised blood. The sequence was collected from a middle-aged woman in good health. In DNA form, the CDR3 reads TGCGCCAGCAAAAAGCAGGGGACTGGGGCCAACGTCCTGACTTTC. Residues: CASKKQGTGANVLTF.